These 5 T cell receptor beta chains came from one sample sequenced in a study of T cells after yellow fever vaccination. Each CDR3 protein is one row after TCRdb ran MiXCR on the 5' RACE reads. The data hold hundreds of thousands of distinct CDR3 sequences, with roughly 21% observed a single time. The source was PBMCs, collected 15 days after the yellow fever booster vaccination. Every receptor here comes from a man younger than 45 who received the YFV17D yellow fever vaccine.

V is TRBV7-2 and J is TRBJ2-1; TRBD1 aligns across 12 bases. The V segment lost 3 bases and the J segment 8 bases; nucleotides outside the gene matches: 5. The germline V gene has CDR1 SGHTA and CDR2 FQGNSA. The CDR3 has 15 residues. The CDR3 region is CASSFSGQGAYEQFF. The CDR3 DNA reads TGTGCCAGCAGCTTCTCGGGACAGGGGGCCTATGAGCAGTTCTTC.

The chain is built from TRBV20-1 and TRBJ2-3, with 9 bases that match TRBD1. The trim removed 8 bases at V and 7 bases at J, leaving 13 bases unmatched. The CDR3 length is 14 residues. Looked up from germline, CDR1 is DFQATT and CDR2 is SNEGSKA (reference sequence). The CDR3 protein is CSSRGTGSVNTQYF. The CDR3 nucleotides are TGCAGTTCCCGCGGGACAGGGTCCGTAAATACGCAGTATTTT.

The rearrangement joins TRBV11-2 to TRBJ1-5; weak D call: TRBD1 (6 bases). Germline loops: CDR1 SGHAT, CDR2 FQNNGV. The CDR3 spans 15 residues. Trimming stripped 1 base from V and 0 bases from J, with 7 bases between. The CDR3 DNA follows: TGTGCCAGCAGCTTAGGGACAGCTAGCAATCAGCCCCAGCATTTT. As protein: CASSLGTASNQPQHF.

V is TRBV2 and J is TRBJ2-1; possibly TRBD1 for D (6 bases). The CDR3 sequence is 14 residues long. V was trimmed by 4 bases and J by 7 bases, leaving 14 bases between them. Germline CDR1 is SNHLY and CDR2 is FYNNEI. CDR3 in amino acids: CASSVEGTRNEQFF. The CDR3 nucleotides are TGTGCCAGCAGTGTAGAGGGGACACGAAATGAGCAGTTCTTC.

CDR3 loop: CSVGTSAKGTGELFF. The CDR3 region has the DNA TGCAGCGTCGGGACTAGCGCTAAGGGTACCGGGGAGCTGTTTTTT. The gene calls are TRBV29-1 and TRBJ2-2; TRBD2 aligns across 10 bases. The V segment lost 6 bases and the J segment 5 bases; nucleotides outside the gene matches: 9. The CDR3 covers 15 residues. Per the germline V gene, CDR1 is SQVTM and CDR2 is ANQGSEA.